This entry is about one T cell receptor beta chain. The authors' processing: Amplification of reference gene primers was used by the study to estimate nucleated cell counts. TCRdb's table, derived via immunoSEQ multiplex PCR, lists solely in-frame clones and lacks some. That table gives V, J and clone size, and the DNA gave D and trimming. The table lists around 110,000 clones, about nine tenths of them singletons, with approximately 6.2% in the top ten. The CDR3 consists of 15 residues. The ends lost 1 base at V and 7 bases at J; junction bases unmatched: 8. CDR1 and CDR2 (germline): SEHNR, FQNEAQ (reference sequence). The sample originates from a study of blood T cell repertoires in COVID-19. Study in general: The United States, Italy and Spain were the sources of the acute and convalescent COVID-19 samples. T cells, B-cell-depleted T cells, or PBMCs provided the cDNA or gDNA that served as material.

This clonotype was sampled from a man aged 50-59 years with active or convalescent COVID-19. Sequencing was performed on peripheral blood. This chain uses TRBV7-9 with TRBJ2-7, with 9 bases that match TRBD1. The CDR3 DNA sequence: TGTGCCAGCAGCTTAGGTGGGACAGGGAAGTATGAGCAGTACTTC. Protein: CASSLGGTGKYEQYF.